This T cell receptor (beta chain) appears in the sequencing data of a study of cytomegalovirus exposure and HLA in healthy donors. Study details: Of several hundred genotyped donors, around 76% clustered with self-reported Caucasian donors.

A multiplex PCR was run with 60 Vbeta primers and 13 Jbeta primers. Measured with immunoSEQ multiplex PCR; TCRdb has only the in-frame clones, and not every one. Here the sample spans 90,000 to 120,000 clones, about 79% being singletons. Concerning this clone itself: Its antigen is as yet unknown.

Study-wide points: A highly shared variant cluster was judged a likely technical artifact. Presence/absence comparisons presumed near-even sequencing depth among donors.

The sample taken for sequencing was PBMCs. The receptor was derived from a man aged 50 or older in good health and CMV-seropositive.

Written as DNA, the CDR3 is TGTGCCAGCCCCGCTCAGGGGGGCACTGAAGCTTTCTTT. It translates to CASPAQGGTEAFF. The chain recombines TRBV6-1 with TRBJ1-1; TRBD1 matches at 7 bases. The J segment lost 4 bases and the V segment lost 8 bases, leaving 7 bases of the junction unmatched. Germline CDR1 reads MNHNS; CDR2 reads SASEGT. This CDR3 contains 13 residues.